Given below is one TCR beta chain in context. This record comes from a study of blood T cell repertoires in COVID-19. Across the whole study: Whether acute or convalescent, the COVID-19 samples came from the United States, Italy and Spain. Nucleic acid was either cDNA or gDNA, and it came from T cells, B-cell-depleted T cells, or PBMCs.

Per the study methods: Amplifying reference gene primers gave estimates of nucleated cell counts. TCRdb keeps only in-frame clones here, not all; method: immunoSEQ multiplex PCR. The V and J calls and clone size were taken over from that table, and D and trimming were inferred from the DNA. This repertoire shows fewer than 200,000 clones, about 85% found once; its top ten account for 1.2%. This CDR3 has 16 residues. Germline V lookup: CDR1 SGHDN, CDR2 FVKESK. With 1 base removed from V and 1 base from J, the gap between germline ends came to 8 bases. Sequencing was performed on peripheral blood. This sequence originates from a man in his 60s who had recovered from COVID-19. The chain employs TRBV14 and TRBJ2-6; D unclear. This chain's CDR3 is CASSQGPLSGANVLTF. The CDR3 coding sequence is TGTGCCAGCAGCCAAGGGCCTCTTTCTGGGGCCAACGTCCTGACTTTC.